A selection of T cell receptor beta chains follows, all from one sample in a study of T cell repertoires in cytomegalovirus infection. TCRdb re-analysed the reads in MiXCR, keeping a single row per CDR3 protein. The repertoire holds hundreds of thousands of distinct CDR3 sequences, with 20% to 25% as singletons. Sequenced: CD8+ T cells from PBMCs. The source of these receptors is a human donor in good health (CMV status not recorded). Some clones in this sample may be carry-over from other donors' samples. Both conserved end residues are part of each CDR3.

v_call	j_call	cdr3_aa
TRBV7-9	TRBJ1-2	CASSSTPLQNYGYTF
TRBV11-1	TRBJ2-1	CASSLEYGREQFF
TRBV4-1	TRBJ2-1	CASSQDWAGEQFF
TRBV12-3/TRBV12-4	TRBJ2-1	CASRLSGGYNEQFF
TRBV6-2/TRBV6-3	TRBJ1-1	CASSYSASDINTEAFF
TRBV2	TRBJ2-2	CASSDPRQPANTGELFF
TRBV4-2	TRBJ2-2	CASSHQAGPAGTGELFF
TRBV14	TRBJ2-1	CASSQDRVGEQFF
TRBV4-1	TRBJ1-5	CASSQVTGVGNQPQHF
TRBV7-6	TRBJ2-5	CASSPYAGLGETQYF
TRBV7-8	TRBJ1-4	CASSAGAGGRKKLFF
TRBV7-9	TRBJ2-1	CASSDQRASGGLHEQFF
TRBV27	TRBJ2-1	CASSFNRGYEQFF
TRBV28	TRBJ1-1	CASSPPGQDDTEAYF
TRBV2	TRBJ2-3	CASTGLAGGTDTQYF
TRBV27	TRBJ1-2	CASKRGVGYGYTF
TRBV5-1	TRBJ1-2	CASSLRGPGYGYTF
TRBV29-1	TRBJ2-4	CSVDPDAKNIQYF
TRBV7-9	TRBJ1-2	CASSLGQYGYTF
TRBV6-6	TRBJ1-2	CASSYSQDRPIYGYTF
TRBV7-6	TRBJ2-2	CASSLDWTSGGRANTGELFF
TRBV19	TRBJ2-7	CASSIDRRTGNYEQYF
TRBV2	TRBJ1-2	CATDGFYGYTF
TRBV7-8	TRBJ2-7	CASSLSGAVYEQYF
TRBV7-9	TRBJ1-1	CASSHRTGGNTEAFF
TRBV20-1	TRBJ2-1	CSASWGGEWNEQFF
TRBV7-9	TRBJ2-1	CASSGQGGAKAHEQFF
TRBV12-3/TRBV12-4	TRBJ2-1	CASTSYHNEQFF